This passage covers 12 T cell receptor beta chains from one sample sequenced in a study of T cell responses to AZD1222 COVID-19 vaccine. Using immunoSEQ multiplex PCR, the repertoire was profiled, and TCRdb retains in-frame clones only, with some absent. This table has about 180,000 clones, around 90% appearing once. The specimen was peripheral blood, collected on day 0 of AZD1222 vaccination. The receptor source for this set is an adult in good health.

V and J are TRBV5-1 and TRBJ2-2; 8 bases agree with TRBD2. Trimming at V came to 3 bases and at J to 4 bases, leaving 8 bases not matched to a gene. The germline gives CDR1 SGHRS, CDR2 YFSETQ. This CDR3 has 16 residues. This CDR3 reads CASSSGLVRGTGELFF. The DNA for the CDR3 is TGCGCCAGCAGCTCGGGACTAGTTCGGGGCACCGGGGAGCTGTTTTTT.

The chain combines TRBV5-1 with TRBJ1-2, with a tentative D call TRBD1 (6 bases). Germline V gene sequence: CDR1 SGHRS, CDR2 YFSETQ. This CDR3 contains 17 residues. Between the trimmed V and J ends, which lost 4 bases and 0 bases, there was a span of 19 bases. The CDR3 DNA reads as TGCGCCAGCAGCCCGAACGGGGGCTCGAGTGCTAACTATGGCTACACCTTC. As protein: CASSPNGGSSANYGYTF.

The gene calls are TRBV28 and TRBJ2-1; 10 nucleotides match TRBD1. The CDR3 totals 16 residues. Germline-derived CDR1 and CDR2 are MDHEN and SYDVKM. V lost 7 bases and J lost 5; bases outside the gene matches: 11. The CDR3 is CASTGTGARIDNEQFF. The CDR3 region has the DNA TGTGCCAGCACGGGGACAGGGGCCCGAATCGACAATGAGCAGTTCTTC.

The rearrangement links TRBV3-1 (or the pseudogene TRBV3-2) to TRBJ2-7; no firm D call. Germline assignment: CDR1 LGHDT and CDR2 YNNKEL (reference sequence). Trimming cost V 1 base and J 5 bases, with 6 bases left between them. This CDR3 region has 12 residues. CDR3 nucleotide sequence: TGTGCCAGCAGCCAAGGAGAGGACGAGCAGTACTTC. Residues: CASSQGEDEQYF.

The CDR3 nucleotides are TGCGCCAGCAGTCAATCAGGGGAAGGGGGTTGCGAGCAGTACTTC. Translating gives CASSQSGEGGCEQYF. The chain recombines TRBV23-1 with TRBJ2-7, with TRBD1 as a possible D gene (6 bases). TRBV23-1 is filed as an ORF, its function uncertain. Trimming shortened V by 0 bases and J by 6 bases, and 15 bases separated the two germline ends. The CDR3 consists of 15 residues.

The V call is TRBV6-1, the J call TRBJ2-5; no definite D call. This CDR3 region has 14 residues. V was clipped by 1 base and J by 1 base, with 7 bases between them. Germline CDR1 and CDR2: MNHNS and SASEGT. The CDR3: CASSEVGSQETQYF. CDR3 nucleotides: TGTGCCAGCAGTGAAGTGGGGTCCCAAGAGACCCAGTACTTC.

The chain couples TRBV30 to TRBJ1-2, with 10 bases lining up with TRBD1. V lost 1 base and J lost 4; bases outside the gene matches: 6. Looked up from germline, CDR1 is GTSNPN and CDR2 is SVGIG (reference sequence). The length of the CDR3 is 15 residues. The chain's CDR3 is CAWSARDRGFYGYTF. The CDR3, as DNA: TGTGCCTGGAGTGCTAGGGACAGGGGCTTCTATGGCTACACCTTC.

This clone was observed a few times. The chain has TRBV29-1 and TRBJ1-2, with D hard to call. CDR1 and CDR2 from the germline V gene are SQVTM and ANQGSEA. The V gene lost 3 bases and the J gene lost 5 bases, with 13 bases spanning the gap. The length of the CDR3 is 13 residues. CDR3 DNA: TGCAGCGTTGAGGAGGCCCTGGGGTATGGCTACACCTTC. As protein: CSVEEALGYGYTF.

A single count supports this clone. The V gene is TRBV5-1, the J gene TRBJ1-2, with TRBD1 as a possible D gene (6 bases). CDR1 SGHRS and CDR2 YFSETQ come from the germline V gene. The length of the CDR3 is 14 residues. V was pared by 0 bases and J by 6 bases, with 12 bases between. CDR3 sequence (DNA): TGCGCCAGCAGCTTGGCCGACAGGAAGGATGGCTACACCTTC. It translates to CASSLADRKDGYTF.

This chain links TRBV5-4 with TRBJ2-7, with D perhaps assigned TRBD1 or TRBD2 (6 bases each). Germline V gives CDR1 SGHNT, CDR2 YYREEE (reference sequence). The V end was cut by 0 bases, the J end by 1 base, with 11 bases between. The CDR3 totals 15 residues. CDR3 amino acids: CASSLEGGVSYEQYF. As DNA, the CDR3 is TGTGCCAGCAGCTTGGAGGGGGGTGTTTCCTACGAGCAGTACTTC.

The chain carries TRBV6-5 and TRBJ2-1, with TRBD1 identical over 10 bases. The CDR3 runs to 15 residues. Germline CDR1 reads MNHEY; CDR2 reads SVGAGI. The V segment lost 6 bases and the J segment 4 bases; nucleotides outside the gene matches: 6. CDR3 loop: CASRPGQGTYNEQFF. The CDR3 DNA follows: TGTGCCAGCAGGCCGGGACAGGGGACGTACAATGAGCAGTTCTTC.

This clone was picked up a small number of times. The V call is TRBV6-5, the J call TRBJ1-2, with unresolved D. The germline V gene has CDR1 MNHEY and CDR2 SVGAGI. The V gene lost 6 bases and the J gene lost 8 bases, with 19 bases spanning the gap. The CDR3 loop spans 14 amino acids. CDR3: CASSLGPTFVGYTF. CDR3 coding DNA: TGTGCCAGCAGCCTCGGGCCTACTTTTGTCGGCTACACCTTC.